Below, 3 T cell receptor beta chains from the same sample are listed, as sequenced in a study of cytomegalovirus exposure and HLA in healthy donors. PCR was performed using 60 Vbeta and 13 Jbeta primers. Produced via immunoSEQ multiplex PCR; TCRdb's table is partial and in-frame only. The table lists 100,000 to 150,000 clones, roughly a sixth of them singletons. Material for sequencing was PBMCs. The origin of the receptors is a female donor in good health and CMV-seropositive.

The DNA of the CDR3 is TGTGCCAGCAGCTTGGCCTTGCGGGACCCCCAACCCCCTTACAACTATGGCTACACCTTC. Amino acids: CASSLALRDPQPPYNYGYTF. The V gene is TRBV5-4, the J gene TRBJ1-2; TRBD1 might be the D (5 bases). Germline assignment: CDR1 SGHNT and CDR2 YYREEE (reference sequence). The CDR3 extends over 20 amino acids. The ends were cut back, 0 bases at V and 2 bases at J, with 26 bases in the middle.

This clone was observed a few times. This chain connects TRBV30 to TRBJ2-3; TRBD2 might be the D (6 bases). CDR1 GTSNPN and CDR2 SVGIG come from the germline V gene (reference sequence). V lost 1 base and J 4 bases, leaving 9 bases between the germline ends. The length of the CDR3 is 13 residues. The CDR3 here is CAWSEGGADTQYF. In DNA, the CDR3 is TGTGCCTGGAGTGAGGGCGGGGCAGATACGCAGTATTTT. The variable domain in full, with the rest retrieved from reference TRBV30 and TRBJ2-3, is SQTIHQWPATLVQPVGSPLSLECTVEGTSNPNLYWYRQAAGRGLQLLFYSVGIGQISSEVPQNLSASRPQDRQFILSSKKLLLSDSGFYLCAWSEGGADTQYFGPGTRLTVL.

The chain links TRBV4-3 to TRBJ1-2; D is ambiguous. The CDR3 length is 16 residues. CDR1 LGHNA and CDR2 YSLEER come from the germline V gene. V lost 0 bases and J 7 bases, leaving 18 bases between the germline ends. CDR3 protein: CASSQEGELTGRGYTF. The CDR3 nucleotides are TGCGCCAGCAGCCAAGAGGGTGAACTCACGGGTCGTGGCTACACCTTC.